This T cell receptor (beta chain) came from a study of T cells after yellow fever vaccination. At the level of the study: Any fraction with a low cell number was prepared using SMART-Seq v4 Ultra Low Input.

Findings of the study overall: The study noted that FACS-sorted repertoires could contain abundant clonotypes contaminating from the bulk population. Faster peaking, at day 5 versus 15, marked a secondary response that was weaker.

On this clonotype: Its cognate antigen is unknown.

CDR1 and CDR2 from the germline V gene are MDHEN and SYDVKM. Trimming took 11 bases from V and 8 from J; bases not matched to a gene: 12. This CDR3 region has 14 residues. It was through 5'RACE template switching that TCR cDNA was made, with a universal primer site and UMIs added. One entry per CDR3 protein, called by TCRdb with MiXCR from the 5' RACE reads. The sample carries hundreds of thousands of distinct CDR3 sequences, more than 9% recorded once. This rearrangement joins TRBV28 to TRBJ2-2; the match to TRBD2 covers 9 bases. The sequenced sample was PBMCs, obtained on the day of the yellow fever booster vaccination. The receptor comes from a man in his thirties or forties who received the YFV17D yellow fever vaccine. This CDR3 is CASGTSSFAGELFF. The CDR3 nucleotides are TGTGCCTCCGGGACTAGCTCTTTTGCTGGGGAGCTGTTTTTT.